Listed here is a single T cell receptor (beta chain). The antigen is undetermined. Time point reported: after neoadjuvant nivolumab, at surgical resection. This sample was taken from a study of neoadjuvant anti-PD-1 for oral cavity cancer. Study as a whole: Around day 43, patients without progression received a fourth nivolumab dose before surgery. Findings of the study overall: Post-nivolumab, blood T cell clonality was significantly elevated in non-responders. Each response group had just a few patients in TCR analyses.

The assay was immunoSEQ multiplex PCR, and TCRdb's table has in-frame clones only and misses some. The repertoire holds over 25,000 clones, with around four fifths as singletons. This clonotype originated in a person between 40 and 85 years old with oral cavity squamous cell carcinoma. Source: PBMCs, taken after nivolumab (anti-PD-1) treatment.

CDR3 amino acids: CASSLRNGVVEEKLFF. The CDR3 DNA reads TGTGCCAGCAGCTTAAGGAATGGGGTGGTTGAAGAAAAACTGTTTTTT. The chain has TRBV7-9 and TRBJ1-4; D call uncertain. Per the germline V gene, CDR1 is SEHNR and CDR2 is FQNEAQ (reference sequence). The CDR3 spans 16 residues. With 2 bases removed from V and 8 bases from J, the gap between germline ends came to 18 bases.